Sequencing of this T cell receptor (beta chain) was carried out in a study of T-cell reconstitution after alpha-beta-depleted transplantation in children. For TCRbeta, the library was prepared with unique molecular identifiers. Using its own MiXCR run on the PCR reads, TCRdb lists one record per CDR3 protein. The sample has about half a million distinct CDR3 sequences; under 15% are singletons. This clonotype has at least ten counts. The source material was PBMCs from the stem cell graft donor, sampled from the stem cell graft. This TCR was recovered from a human donor who donated a stem cell graft to a child with combined immunodeficiency.

The CDR3 sequence: CASSLSGTASYEQYF. CDR3 DNA sequence: TGTGCCAGCAGTTTATCGGGGACAGCCTCCTACGAGCAGTACTTC. V is TRBV12-3 or TRBV12-4 and J is TRBJ2-7; 7 nucleotides match TRBD1. This CDR3 is built from 15 residues. Losses at the gene ends were 2 bases for V and 0 bases for J; bases not matched to a gene: 4.